Here is one TCR beta chain with its context. Its antigen is currently not known. There are no base qualities to consult, and no much larger clone falls within one base. The CDR3 has 14 amino acids, counting the end cysteine and phenylalanine. Kept here is only the CDR3 DNA, which spans 42 bases and is read in frame from base 1. The germline ends are 19 bases apart after V is trimmed by 6 bases and J by 8 bases. From a lookup of the germline V gene, CDR1 and CDR2 are LGHNA and YSLEER. Genomic DNA was extracted from sorted cells for sequencing of the TCRbeta CDR3 region. The immunoSEQ Assay was used for sequencing of TCRbeta CDR3 regions. TCRdb re-hosts the immuneACCESS table, in-frame sequences only. Its copies lack some clones; in the studies checked, an unresolved V gene accounts for under half of them, and the cause for the rest is not known. A total of roughly 28,000 clones appear in this sample, less than 90% of them only once. The ten most abundant clones make up about 16% of the sample.

This sample stems from a study of OX40 agonist ivuxolimab in advanced cancers. About the study as a whole: The costimulatory receptor OX40 (CD134) was targeted by ivuxolimab, a fully human IgG2 agonistic monoclonal antibody. Intravenous ivuxolimab was administered to patients every 2 weeks at six dose levels: 0.01, 0.1, 0.3, 1.5, 3 and 10 mg/kg. Of the approximately 50 dose-escalation patients, hepatocellular carcinoma was present in approximately 20, melanoma in roughly 15, renal cell carcinoma in 9 and head and neck cancer in 9. A male proportion of 82.7% and a mean age of approximately 61 years, ranging from roughly 23 to 85, were recorded for the dose-escalation cohort. Patients were allowed to have had prior anti-PD-1, anti-PD-L1 or anti-CTLA-4 therapy, and approximately 40% of the dose-escalation patients had been treated with checkpoint inhibitors. Three dose-escalation patients achieved partial responses, one with hepatocellular carcinoma and two with cutaneous melanoma. The point of sequencing TCRbeta in the periphery was to test whether ivuxolimab changed TCR sequence diversity and drove clonal T-cell expansion. The monotherapy dose-escalation portion (N of about 47 patients) of the phase I ivuxolimab trial is reported in the paper. On the study overall, not on this receptor specifically: Antigen specificity was not determined for the clonally expanded peripheral T cells. Low levels of normalized T-cell clonal expansion were also seen in some patients who did not respond. After ivuxolimab, more expanded clones were found on average in CD8+ T cells than in CD4+ T cells. At doses of 0.1 to 3.0 mg/kg, clonal expansion of both CD4+ and CD8+ blood T cells was observed from baseline to week 6. In partial responders in the 0.1-3.0 mg/kg groups, normalized peripheral clonal expansion was found to be among the lowest, especially among CD8+ T cells.

Patients with autoimmune disease history or receiving systemic immunosuppression were excluded from the trial. Peripheral blood for TCR sequencing was collected from all dose cohorts at baseline, on cycle 4 day 1, and on cycle 7 day 1. Samples were obtained from an open-label, multicenter, first-in-human phase I dose-escalation trial of ivuxolimab. Adults with locally advanced or metastatic melanoma, renal cell carcinoma, hepatocellular carcinoma or head and neck squamous cell carcinoma were enrolled in the trial. CD4+ and CD8+ T cells were sorted separately from peripheral blood before TCR sequencing.

This sample comprised CD4+ or CD8+ T cells sorted from blood, obtained in a trial of the OX40 agonist ivuxolimab. The V and J genes are TRBV4-3 and TRBJ1-1, with the D gene not confidently named. This TCR derives from an adult with an advanced solid tumor such as melanoma, head and neck, liver or kidney cancer. The DNA sequence follows: TGCGCCAGCAGATATGACGGAGGATTAGCGGAAGCTTTCTTT. Its product reads: CASRYDGGLAEAFF.